This T cell receptor beta chain is drawn from a study of beta chain features in type 1 diabetes. Background on the study: Age, gender and cell yields were alike across patients and healthy donors. Study-level points and caveats: Researchers report that Type 1 diabetes patients had moderately but significantly shorter TCRB CDR3s across all four CD4+ subsets.

Cells sorted by CD45RO/CCR7/CD25/CD127/CD95/CD27 comprised CD4+ naive, central memory, regulatory and stem cell-like memory cells. Sorted populations all had greater than 95% purity. Every bit of the isolated RNA underwent reverse transcription, so sequencing read expressed TCRB transcripts. Sequencing of naive, central memory and regulatory T cell samples gave an average of approximately 3.3 million reads. TCRdb keeps only in-frame clones here, not all; method: immunoSEQ multiplex PCR. The sample contains 200,000 to 300,000 clones, 9.5% to 13% of which appear only once. Trimming shortened V by 0 bases and J by 2 bases, and 10 bases separated the two germline ends. The CDR3 has 15 residues. From germline, CDR1 is SGHRS and CDR2 YFSETQ. Comment on this clone: The antigen remains unidentified.

Sequenced: naive CD4+ T cells from blood. The clonotype originates from a man between 25 and 39 years old with type 1 diabetes. The rearrangement uses TRBV5-1 and TRBJ2-3; a possible D gene is TRBD1 (6 bases). CDR3 loop: CASSLARGDTDTQYF. For the CDR3, the DNA is TGCGCCAGCAGCTTGGCCAGGGGCGACACAGATACGCAGTATTTT.